This is a list of T cell receptor beta chains from one sample in a study of shared clonotypes between healthy human individuals. Sequencing used immunoSEQ multiplex PCR; TCRdb keeps in-frame clones, though not all of them. The data hold about half a million clones, with approximately 71% observed a single time. The sequenced material came from PBMCs. The receptors originated from a middle-aged woman in good health. Some clones in this sample may be carry-over from other donors' samples. Each CDR3 is given with its conserved first and last residue.

J: TRBJ2-1
V: TRBV25-1
CDR3: CASSDARTPVGDEQFF

J: TRBJ1-5
V: TRBV7-6
CDR3: CASSRMTGVNQPQHF

J: TRBJ2-5
V: TRBV4-2
CDR3: CASSQVGAGAEETQYF

J: TRBJ1-2
V: TRBV4-3
CDR3: CASSQGQNSNYGYTF

J: TRBJ1-6
V: TRBV2
CDR3: CVTSRRSSYNSPLHF

J: TRBJ2-3
V: TRBV7-9
CDR3: CASRAGTGGTDTQYF

J: TRBJ2-1
V: TRBV28
CDR3: CASVEPRLDQSYNEQFF

J: TRBJ2-3
V: TRBV5-4
CDR3: CASSFWGEPPTDTQYF

J: TRBJ1-1
V: TRBV20-1
CDR3: CSASKGTEAFF

J: TRBJ2-4
V: TRBV28
CDR3: CASSIQGNIQYF

J: TRBJ2-1
V: TRBV29-1
CDR3: CSVEGLGWYNEQFF

J: TRBJ2-5
V: TRBV30
CDR3: CAWNVQGVQHQYF

J: TRBJ2-5
V: TRBV5-1
CDR3: CASSLGYQETQYF